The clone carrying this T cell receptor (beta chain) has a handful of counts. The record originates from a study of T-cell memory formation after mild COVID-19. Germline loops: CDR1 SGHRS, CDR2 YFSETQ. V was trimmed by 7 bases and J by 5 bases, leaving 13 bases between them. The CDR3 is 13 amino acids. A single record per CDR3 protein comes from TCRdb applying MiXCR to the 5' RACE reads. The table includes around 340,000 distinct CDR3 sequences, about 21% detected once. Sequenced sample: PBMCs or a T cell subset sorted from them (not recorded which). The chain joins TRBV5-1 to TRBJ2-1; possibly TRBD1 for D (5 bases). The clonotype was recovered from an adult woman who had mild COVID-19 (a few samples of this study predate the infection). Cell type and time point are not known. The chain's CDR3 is CASYRQLDNEQFF. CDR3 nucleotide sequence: TGCGCCAGCTACAGACAGTTAGACAATGAGCAGTTCTTC.